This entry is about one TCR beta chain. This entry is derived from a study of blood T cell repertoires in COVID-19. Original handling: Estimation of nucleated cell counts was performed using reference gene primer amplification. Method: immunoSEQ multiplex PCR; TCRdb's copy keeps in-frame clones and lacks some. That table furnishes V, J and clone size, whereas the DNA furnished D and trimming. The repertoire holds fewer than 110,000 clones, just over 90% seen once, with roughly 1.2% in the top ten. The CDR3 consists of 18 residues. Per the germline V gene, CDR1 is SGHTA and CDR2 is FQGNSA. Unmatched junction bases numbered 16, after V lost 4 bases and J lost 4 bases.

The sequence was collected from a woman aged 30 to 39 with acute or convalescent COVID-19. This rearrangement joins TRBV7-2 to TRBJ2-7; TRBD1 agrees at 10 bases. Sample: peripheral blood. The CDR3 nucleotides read TGTGCCAGCAGCTACTTTTATCTTCCCGACAGGGGGCAATACGAGCAGTACTTC. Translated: CASSYFYLPDRGQYEQYF.